This is a list of T cell receptor beta chains from one sample in a study of T cell changes during pregnancy in multiple sclerosis. Libraries were prepared by immunoSEQ multiplex PCR; TCRdb keeps only in-frame clonotypes and omits some of them. The sample comprises some 50,000 clones, around 93% of which are singletons, and 2.9% rests with the top ten. The sample consisted of CD8+ T cells from peripheral blood mononuclear cells, taken in the second trimester of pregnancy. These receptors were taken from a female donor with multiple sclerosis, enrolled in a pregnancy study. Both conserved end residues are part of each CDR3. A D gene is named only where the DNA matches it firmly. Expanded clones are given a class, and other clones once, few, many or no size at all.

j_call	v_call	d_call	clone_size	cdr3_nt	cdr3_aa
TRBJ1-1	TRBV2	-	-	TGTGCCAGCAGTGAGCGAATAGGGAGGGCTGAAGCTTTCTTT	CASSERIGRAEAFF
TRBJ1-3	TRBV19	-	-	TGTGCCAGTAGTATCGCCAGGTTCTTGAGCTCTGGAAACACCATATATTTT	CASSIARFLSSGNTIYF
TRBJ2-7	TRBV7-3	-	-	TGTGCCAGCAGCTTCCGGGGGAACACCTACGAGCAGTACTTC	CASSFRGNTYEQYF
TRBJ2-1	TRBV14	-	-	TGTGCCAGCAGCCGCCAAACCGGGGGTCACAATGAGCAGTTCTTC	CASSRQTGGHNEQFF
TRBJ2-4	TRBV12-5	TRBD1	-	TGTGCTAGTGGTTTTCTCGTCGGACAGGACAAAAACATTCAGTACTTC	CASGFLVGQDKNIQYF
TRBJ2-7	TRBV19	TRBD2	-	TGTGCCAGTAGTATGGGGGGGGACTCCTACGAGCAGTACTTC	CASSMGGDSYEQYF
TRBJ1-2	TRBV9	-	-	TGTGCCAGCAGCGTCGAAAAGCAGACAGGAAACTATGGCTACACCTTC	CASSVEKQTGNYGYTF
TRBJ2-7	TRBV6-5	TRBD1	-	TGTGCCAGCAGTTACGCGAAGACAGGGTTATCCTACGAGCAGTACTTC	CASSYAKTGLSYEQYF
TRBJ2-1	TRBV6-4	TRBD2	large	TGTGCCAGCAGCGCCTCCAGCGGGGGGGCCAATGAGCAGTTCTTC	CASSASSGGANEQFF
TRBJ2-3	TRBV9	TRBD1	-	TGTGCCAGCAGCGGAGACAGGGGGCAAGCAGATACGCAGTATTTT	CASSGDRGQADTQYF
TRBJ1-6	TRBV15	-	-	TGTGCCACCCAGGCAGAGAATTCACCCCTCCACTTT	CATQAENSPLHF
TRBJ2-3	TRBV7-6	-	-	TGTGCCAGCAGCTCTAGCCTAGGGGATACGCAGTATTTT	CASSSSLGDTQYF
TRBJ2-4	TRBV9	-	-	TGTGCCAGCAGCCCTCCCGGGGGACCCAAAAACATTCAGTACTTC	CASSPPGGPKNIQYF
TRBJ1-5	TRBV7-4	-	-	TGTGCCAGCAGCTTGGACTTAACGGCTAGCAATCAGCCCCAGCATTTT	CASSLDLTASNQPQHF
TRBJ1-1	TRBV5-6	-	-	TGTGCCAGCAGCTCTACAGGGATGACTGAAGCTTTCTTT	CASSSTGMTEAFF
TRBJ1-4	TRBV11-2	-	-	TGTGCCAGCAGCTTAGGAGGGGACTGGGGGGAAAAACTGTTTTTT	CASSLGGDWGEKLFF
TRBJ2-7	TRBV29-1	TRBD2	-	TGCAGCGTTGCATCCTACACTAGCGGAGACTACGAGCAGTACTTC	CSVASYTSGDYEQYF
TRBJ1-2	TRBV20-1	-	-	TGCAGTGCTTGGGGCTACTATGGCTACACCTTC	CSAWGYYGYTF
TRBJ2-5	TRBV19	TRBD2	once	TGTGCCAGTAGTCCCGCGCGGAGCGGGGGTAAAGAGACCCAGTACTTC	CASSPARSGGKETQYF
TRBJ2-3	TRBV7-3	TRBD2	-	TGTGCCAGCAGCTTGACTAGCGGGGGGTTCGATACGCAGTATTTT	CASSLTSGGFDTQYF
TRBJ1-1	TRBV7-3	TRBD1	-	TGTGCCAGCAGCCTTTTACCATCTCTGTCCTCAGACAGGGGGGATACTTTCTTT	CASSLLPSLSSDRGDTFF
TRBJ1-1	TRBV19	-	few	TGTGCCAGTAGTATGGGAGGCAGTCTCACTGAAGCTTTCTTT	CASSMGGSLTEAFF
TRBJ1-4	TRBV4-2	-	-	TGTGCCAGCAGCCAAGCGTCGGCAACTAATGAAAAACTGTTTTTT	CASSQASATNEKLFF
TRBJ1-2	TRBV9	TRBD1	-	TGTGCCAGCAGCACCCGGGACAGGGGATATTCTAGCTATGGCTACACCTTC	CASSTRDRGYSSYGYTF
TRBJ1-1	TRBV9	TRBD1	-	TGTGCCAGCAGCGACGCCGGACAGGGCGGGATTGGAGCTTTCTTT	CASSDAGQGGIGAFF
TRBJ1-1	TRBV7-9	-	-	TGTGCCAGCAGCTTAGTGGGTGCCTCCGGGGCTGAAGCTTTCTTT	CASSLVGASGAEAFF
TRBJ2-7	TRBV29-1	-	-	TGCAGCGTTGAAGGGCGCCGGGGCGAGCAGTACTTC	CSVEGRRGEQYF
TRBJ2-2	TRBV4-2	TRBD2	-	TGTGCCAGCAGCCAAGTAGGGACTAGCGGGGGGCGGAACACCGGGGAGCTGTTTTTT	CASSQVGTSGGRNTGELFF
TRBJ1-3	TRBV9	-	-	TGTGCCAGCAGCCCGGGTGCGAGCTCTGGAAACACCATATATTTT	CASSPGASSGNTIYF
TRBJ2-2	TRBV10-3	TRBD2	-	TGTGCCATCAGTGTGGGGGGGTCCACCGGGGAGCTGTTTTTT	CAISVGGSTGELFF
TRBJ1-5	TRBV5-6	-	-	TGTGCCAGCAGCTTGGGCAGGGGCGGGCAGCCCCAGCATTTT	CASSLGRGGQPQHF
TRBJ2-7	TRBV7-9	TRBD1	-	TGTGCCAGCAGCTTACGACAGGGGGTTTACGAGCAGTACTTC	CASSLRQGVYEQYF
TRBJ1-1	TRBV5-1	-	-	TGCGCCAGCAGCTCGTACGAGGGCACTGAAGCTTTCTTT	CASSSYEGTEAFF
TRBJ2-3	TRBV7-9	TRBD2	-	TGTGCCAGCAGCTTTGATAGGACTAGCGGGGGTGGTACGCAGTATTTT	CASSFDRTSGGGTQYF
TRBJ2-7	TRBV7-9	TRBD1	-	TGTGCCAGCAGCTCCCGGGACAGGGTAGTCTACGAGCAGTACTTC	CASSSRDRVVYEQYF
TRBJ2-6	TRBV11-2	TRBD2	-	TGTGCCAGCAGCTGGGGTAGCGGGGGATCTGGGGCCAACGTCCTGACTTTC	CASSWGSGGSGANVLTF
TRBJ2-3	TRBV5-5	-	-	TGTGCCAGCAGCTTGGTGGCAGATCTCACAGATACGCAGTATTTT	CASSLVADLTDTQYF
TRBJ2-1	TRBV14	TRBD2	-	TGTGCCAGCAGCCCTTTAGCGGGGGAGGGGAATGAGCAGTTCTTC	CASSPLAGEGNEQFF
TRBJ2-7	TRBV7-6	TRBD1	-	TGTGCCAGCGCCCAGGGACAGGCTCAATACGAGCAGTACTTC	CASAQGQAQYEQYF
TRBJ2-1	TRBV19	TRBD2	once	TGTGCCAGTCCAACCCCTAGACTAGCGACCACCTACAATGAGCAGTTCTTC	CASPTPRLATTYNEQFF
TRBJ1-2	TRBV5-6	-	-	TGTGCCAGCAGCTTCGGCAGGGGAAGGGAAGGCTACACCTTC	CASSFGRGREGYTF
TRBJ1-1	TRBV5-6	TRBD1	-	TGTGCCAGCAGCTTGGGGACAGGGCAGACTGAAGCTTTCTTT	CASSLGTGQTEAFF
TRBJ2-3	TRBV15	TRBD2	-	TGTGCCACCAGCAGCCAGCGGGGGAACACAGATACGCAGTATTTT	CATSSQRGNTDTQYF
TRBJ1-4	TRBV6-1	-	once	TGTGCCAGCAGTGACCCCTTCTCATCGGGTGATGAAAAACTGTTTTTT	CASSDPFSSGDEKLFF
TRBJ1-2	TRBV7-3	TRBD1	-	TGTGCCAGCAGCCCACAGGGGGTTGGAGGCTACACCTTC	CASSPQGVGGYTF
TRBJ2-5	TRBV5-6	TRBD1	-	TGTGCCAGCACCCACCGCAGGGGGCTAGAGACCCAGTACTTC	CASTHRRGLETQYF
TRBJ2-1	TRBV6-6	TRBD1	-	TGTGCCAGCCATACCCCGGGACAGGGAAACTACAATGAGCAGTTCTTC	CASHTPGQGNYNEQFF
TRBJ1-1	TRBV4-3	TRBD1	-	TGCGCCAGCAGCCAAGATTCACAGGGGGCGTTGAACACTGAAGCTTTCTTT	CASSQDSQGALNTEAFF
TRBJ1-5	TRBV14	TRBD1	-	TGTGCCAGCAGCCAACCGGGACAGGAGGCTTTCTGCAATCAGCCCCAGCATTTT	CASSQPGQEAFCNQPQHF
TRBJ1-1	TRBV6-1	-	-	TGTGCCAGCAGGGACGGGGGTGAAGCTTTCTTT	CASRDGGEAFF
TRBJ1-1	TRBV7-3	-	-	TGTGCCAGCATAGGTTGGGCGAAGGTGGACACTGAAGCTTTCTTT	CASIGWAKVDTEAFF
TRBJ1-1	TRBV7-2	TRBD1	-	TGTGCCAGCAGCCCGTTAGTTGGTACAGGGGTTGAAGCTTTCTTT	CASSPLVGTGVEAFF
TRBJ1-5	TRBV6-5	TRBD1	-	TGTGCCAGCAGCGGACAGGGAGGGCAGCCCCAGCATTTT	CASSGQGGQPQHF
TRBJ2-3	TRBV9	-	-	TGTGCCAGCAGCCATGGGGGGAGCACAGATACGCAGTATTTT	CASSHGGSTDTQYF
TRBJ2-7	TRBV11-2	TRBD2	-	TGTGCCAGCAGCTCGATAGCGGGGGGTTTTACCTACGAGCAGTACTTC	CASSSIAGGFTYEQYF
TRBJ2-2	TRBV29-1	TRBD2	-	TGCAGCGTAGAGGGACTAGCGGGGGGAAGAGGAACCGGGGAGCTGTTTTTT	CSVEGLAGGRGTGELFF
TRBJ2-3	TRBV7-3	TRBD2	-	TGTGCCAGCAGCTTTAGCGGGGGGGCAGGTGCAGATACGCAGTATTTT	CASSFSGGAGADTQYF
TRBJ2-5	TRBV2	TRBD1	-	TGTGCCAGCAGGGTACAGGGGACGGGGGAGACCCAGTACTTC	CASRVQGTGETQYF
TRBJ2-3	TRBV9	-	-	TGTGCCAGCAGCGTAGGGCGCACAGATACGCAGTATTTT	CASSVGRTDTQYF